Listed below are T cell receptor beta chains from one sample, sequenced in a study of blood T cell repertoires in COVID-19. Libraries were prepared by immunoSEQ multiplex PCR; TCRdb keeps only in-frame clonotypes and omits some of them. The sample lists 250,000 to 300,000 clones, roughly nine tenths occurring once. Sequencing was done on a sample of peripheral blood. The receptors shown here come from a woman aged 25 to 39 with COVID-19, enrolled during active disease. Both conserved end residues are part of each CDR3. D genes are given only for firm matches. Only some rows state a clone size, as once, few, many or a class for expanded clones.

V	J	size	D	CDR3	DNA
TRBV27	TRBJ2-1	.	TRBD2	CASSLMGLAGAYEQFF	TGTGCCAGCAGTTTAATGGGACTAGCGGGAGCATATGAGCAGTTCTTC
TRBV5-6	TRBJ2-7	.	.	CASSFVNRGLADEQYF	TGTGCCAGCAGCTTTGTCAATCGCGGGCTCGCCGACGAGCAGTACTTC
TRBV7-2	TRBJ2-1	.	.	CASSLGAGNYNEQFF	TGTGCCAGCAGCTTAGGAGCGGGCAACTACAATGAGCAGTTCTTC
TRBV19	TRBJ1-3	.	TRBD1	CASSKSGTGISGNTIYF	TGTGCCAGTAGTAAATCCGGGACAGGTATCTCTGGAAACACCATATATTTT
TRBV7-9	TRBJ1-1	.	.	CASSLAPGYGPEAFF	TGTGCCAGCAGCTTAGCGCCGGGATACGGACCTGAAGCTTTCTTT
TRBV10-1	TRBJ2-2	.	.	CASSEEATGELFF	TGCGCCAGCAGTGAGGAGGCTACGGGGGAGCTGTTTTTT
TRBV7-6	TRBJ1-6	.	TRBD1	CASSTTGGNSPLHF	TGTGCCAGCAGCACGACAGGGGGGAATTCACCCCTCCACTTT
TRBV5-1	TRBJ2-3	.	TRBD2	CASSPSGRGDTQYF	TGCGCCAGCAGCCCAAGCGGGAGAGGGGATACGCAGTATTTT
TRBV11-2	TRBJ1-5	.	.	CASSPGLQNQPQHF	TGTGCCAGCAGCCCAGGACTACAAAATCAGCCCCAGCATTTT
TRBV7-3	TRBJ2-2	few	TRBD1	CASSSLGQGNTGELFF	TGTGCCAGCAGCTCCTTGGGACAGGGGAACACCGGGGAGCTGTTTTTT
TRBV27	TRBJ2-7	.	.	CASSFGGSEYEQYF	TGTGCCAGCAGTTTTGGGGGGTCCGAATACGAGCAGTACTTC
TRBV7-3	TRBJ2-3	.	TRBD2	CASSQTSGRFGDTQYF	TGTGCCAGCAGCCAGACTAGCGGGAGGTTTGGGGATACGCAGTATTTT
TRBV25-1	TRBJ1-5	.	.	CASSDAGGSNQPQHF	TGTGCCAGCAGTGATGCGGGGGGTAGCAATCAGCCCCAGCATTTT
TRBV7-2	TRBJ2-7	.	TRBD1	CASSLAGLLGTGSSYEQYF	TGTGCCAGCAGCTTAGCGGGTTTATTAGGGACAGGGAGCTCCTACGAGCAGTACTTC
TRBV27	TRBJ2-7	few	TRBD1	CASSPGQGTHEQYF	TGTGCCAGCAGTCCGGGACAGGGGACCCACGAGCAGTACTTC
TRBV6-6	TRBJ2-7	.	TRBD1	CASSPRQGISYEQYF	TGTGCCAGCAGTCCACGACAGGGGATAAGCTACGAGCAGTACTTC
TRBV11-2	TRBJ1-1	.	.	CASSSVPPGMNTEAFF	TGTGCCAGCAGCTCCGTCCCTCCAGGTATGAACACTGAAGCTTTCTTT
TRBV10-3	TRBJ1-1	.	TRBD1	CAINPTGRDTEAFF	TGTGCCATCAACCCGACAGGGAGAGACACTGAAGCTTTCTTT
TRBV13	TRBJ1-1	.	TRBD1	CASSFGQGWAFF	TGTGCCAGCAGCTTCGGACAGGGTTGGGCTTTCTTT
TRBV7-9	TRBJ1-6	.	.	CASSLGTFNSPLHF	TGTGCCAGCAGCTTAGGGACATTTAATTCACCCCTCCACTTT
TRBV13	TRBJ1-2	.	.	CASTIAGINYGYTF	TGTGCCAGCACCATCGCCGGGATCAACTATGGCTACACCTTC
TRBV7-2	TRBJ1-6	once	.	CASSLMQGPNSPLHF	TGTGCCAGCAGCTTGATGCAGGGGCCCAATTCACCCCTCCACTTT
TRBV5-3	TRBJ2-3	.	TRBD2	CAKDAAGEGTDTQYF	TGTGCCAAAGACGCGGCGGGAGAAGGCACAGATACGCAGTATTTT
TRBV27	TRBJ1-2	.	.	CASSHRQASYGYTF	TGTGCCAGCAGTCATCGACAGGCCAGCTATGGCTACACCTTC
TRBV19	TRBJ1-5	once	.	CASTPSGGFSNQPQHF	TGTGCCAGTACTCCCTCGGGAGGCTTTAGCAATCAGCCCCAGCATTTT
TRBV14	TRBJ2-1	.	.	CASSYQVLASGSYNEQFF	TGTGCCAGCAGCTACCAAGTTCTTGCTTCGGGGTCCTACAATGAGCAGTTCTTC
TRBV5-1	TRBJ2-7	.	.	CASSLEPTGAGYEQYF	TGCGCCAGCAGCTTGGAGCCCACTGGGGCGGGGTACGAGCAGTACTTC
TRBV7-9	TRBJ1-1	.	.	CASSPKGGTEAFF	TGTGCCAGCAGCCCAAAGGGAGGCACTGAAGCTTTCTTT
TRBV19	TRBJ2-7	.	TRBD2	CASSFSGAGDEQYF	TGTGCCAGTAGTTTCAGCGGGGCAGGTGACGAGCAGTACTTC
TRBV5-1	TRBJ2-1	.	TRBD2	CASSLEGREASDEQFF	TGCGCCAGCAGCTTGGAGGGGCGGGAGGCCTCGGATGAGCAGTTCTTC
TRBV29-1	TRBJ1-1	.	.	CSVAGGDLNTEAFF	TGCAGCGTTGCGGGGGGCGATCTGAACACTGAAGCTTTCTTT
TRBV6-5	TRBJ2-7	.	TRBD2	CASRTSSGVFYEQYF	TGTGCCAGCCGAACTTCTAGCGGAGTTTTCTACGAGCAGTACTTC
TRBV5-5	TRBJ1-1	.	.	CASSLDWQKNTEAFF	TGTGCCAGCAGCTTGGATTGGCAGAAGAACACTGAAGCTTTCTTT
TRBV7-9	TRBJ1-6	.	.	CASSQNTVNSPLHF	TGTGCCAGCAGCCAAAACACAGTTAATTCACCCCTCCACTTT
TRBV10-3	TRBJ2-5	.	TRBD1	CAISELDRGSQETQYF	TGTGCCATCAGTGAGCTCGACAGGGGGTCTCAAGAGACCCAGTACTTC
TRBV5-1	TRBJ2-1	.	TRBD2	CASSLELAEYYNEQFF	TGCGCCAGCAGCTTGGAACTAGCGGAGTACTACAATGAGCAGTTCTTC
TRBV4-2	TRBJ2-6	.	.	CASSHSPNSGANVLTF	TGTGCCAGCAGCCATAGCCCCAACTCTGGGGCCAACGTCCTGACTTTC
TRBV28	TRBJ2-5	.	TRBD2	CASSSKPGRVDETQYF	TGTGCCAGCAGTTCAAAACCGGGGAGGGTAGACGAGACCCAGTACTTC
TRBV5-6	TRBJ1-2	.	.	CASSPPAGKYTF	TGTGCCAGCAGCCCCCCGGCGGGGAAATACACCTTC
TRBV28	TRBJ2-1	.	.	CASSLTVSSYNEQFF	TGTGCCAGCAGTTTAACTGTTAGCTCCTACAATGAGCAGTTCTTC
TRBV10-3	TRBJ1-1	.	.	CAISESVSTNTEAFF	TGTGCCATCAGTGAGTCGGTCAGTACGAACACTGAAGCTTTCTTT
TRBV9	TRBJ2-5	.	TRBD2	CASSAATSQSLETQYF	TGTGCCAGCAGCGCCGCGACTAGCCAGTCTTTGGAGACCCAGTACTTC
TRBV30	TRBJ1-1	.	TRBD1	CAWGQENTEAFF	TGTGCCTGGGGACAGGAGAACACTGAAGCTTTCTTT
TRBV6-1	TRBJ2-2	.	.	CASSDWSQGPANTGELFF	TGTGCCAGCAGTGATTGGAGTCAGGGTCCGGCGAACACCGGGGAGCTGTTTTTT
TRBV19	TRBJ1-5	.	TRBD1	CASGDRNRGQVQPQHF	TGTGCCAGCGGAGACCGAAACAGGGGGCAGGTCCAGCCCCAGCATTTT
TRBV6-2/TRBV6-3	TRBJ2-1	.	TRBD2	CASSYKLAGVYNEQFF	TGTGCCAGCAGTTATAAACTAGCGGGAGTTTACAATGAGCAGTTCTTC